This TCR beta chain is drawn from a study of blood T cell repertoires in COVID-19 (dated by TCRdb to the early 2020s). Turning to the overall study: Samples covering the acute and convalescent phases of COVID-19 were provided by collaborators in the United States, Italy and Spain. The material from the prospective study consisted of cDNA or gDNA derived from T cells, B-cell-depleted T cells, or PBMCs. Subjects who had been exposed to COVID-19, were actively infected with it, or had recovered from it provided the deeply sampled blood TCRbeta repertoires that made up the dataset. The repertoires were released in a freely available public database intended as a resource for research on the immune response to SARS-CoV-2. The samples were drawn from two sources: the first 160 participants of the ongoing ImmuneRACE study, and 1,200 or so subjects contributed by 6 global collaborators. The sample metadata nearly always contained a de-identified subject ID, COVID-19 status, age in years and sex. Where HLA class I and class II types were available, the types were taken from metadata supplied by the sample provider, not from assay-based typing. On the study overall, not on this receptor specifically: The amount of clinical and demographic metadata varied by source and participant and was provided uncurated.

TCRbeta CDR3 regions were amplified from genomic DNA using the immunoSEQ Assay, a bias-controlled multiplex PCR. The study's own analysis went as follows. Within the assay, amplification of reference gene primers was used to estimate how many nucleated cells each sample contained. Sequence reads were collapsed and filtered to measure the absolute abundance of every unique TCRbeta CDR3 rearrangement. Productive Simpson clonality was computed per sample as the square root of Simpson's diversity index over productive rearrangements. Held by TCRdb, this immuneACCESS table contains in-frame sequences only and omits some clones. Under half of the omission traces to an unresolved V gene where checked; the cause of the rest is unknown. The DNA was the basis for D and trimming; V, J and clone size are from that table. Counted in this sample were over 120,000 clones; around 84% of them appeared once. The ten largest clones take up 9.5% to 13% of the sample.

On this clone itself: The antigen this receptor binds is unknown. No per-base quality is available; no much larger clone lies one base away.

The collaborating institutions used their own protocols to collect whole blood in K2EDTA tubes. For TCRbeta analysis, collaborators shipped samples as frozen whole blood, isolated PBMCs, or DNA extracted from either of those sample types. CDR1 and CDR2 (LNHNV, YYDKDF) derive from the germline V gene (reference sequence). Relative to germline, V is 5 bases shorter and J is 4 bases shorter, with 11 bases between their ends. Measured from the cysteine to the phenylalanine, the CDR3 is 14 residues long. The only DNA kept is the CDR3, 42 bases in frame from the first base. The chain joins TRBV15 to TRBJ2-2; tentative D gene TRBD1, with 6 bases matching. The origin of this receptor is a man aged 60 to 75 with active or convalescent COVID-19. The sequenced sample was peripheral blood. The CDR3 sequence is CATSLTGTTGELFF. The DNA sequence is given as TGTGCCACCAGCCTCACAGGGACCACCGGGGAGCTGTTTTTT.